The clone carrying this T cell receptor (beta chain) was seen a single time. From the RT-PCR reads, TCRdb called clonotypes with MiXCR, one entry per CDR3 protein. This table has hundreds of thousands of distinct CDR3 sequences, more than 13% appearing once. The germline V gene encodes CDR1 MDHEN and CDR2 SYDVKM. The CDR3 is 12 amino acids. V was cut by 9 bases and J by 3 bases, with 9 bases left in between. Material for sequencing was memory CD4+ T cells from blood. The J gene is TRBJ1-5, the V gene TRBV28; D remains ambiguous. The source is a female donor in good health, serving as a healthy control. The CDR3 loop is CASLGHNQPQHF. The DNA of the CDR3 is TGTGCCAGTCTCGGTCACAATCAGCCCCAGCATTTT. Looking up the rest from reference TRBV28 and TRBJ1-5 gives the full variable domain: DVKVTQSSRYLVKRTGEKVFLECVQDMDHENMFWYRQDPGLGLRLIYFSYDVKMKEKGDIPEGYSVSREKKERFSLILESASTNQTSMYLCASLGHNQPQHFGDGTRLSIL.